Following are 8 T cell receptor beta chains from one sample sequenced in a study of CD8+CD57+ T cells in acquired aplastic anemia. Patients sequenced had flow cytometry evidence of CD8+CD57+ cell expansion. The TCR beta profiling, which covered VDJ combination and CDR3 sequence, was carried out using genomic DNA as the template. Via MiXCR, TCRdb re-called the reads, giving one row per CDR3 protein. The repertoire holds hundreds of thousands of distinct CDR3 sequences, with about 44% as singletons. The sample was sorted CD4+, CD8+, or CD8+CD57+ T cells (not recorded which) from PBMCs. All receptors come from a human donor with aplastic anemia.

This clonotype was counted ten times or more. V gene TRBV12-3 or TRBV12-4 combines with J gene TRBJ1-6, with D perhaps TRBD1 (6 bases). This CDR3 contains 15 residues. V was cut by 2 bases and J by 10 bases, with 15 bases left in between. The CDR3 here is CASSLNPGVRSPLHF. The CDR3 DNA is TGTGCCAGCAGTTTAAACCCAGGGGTTAGATCACCCCTCCACTTT.

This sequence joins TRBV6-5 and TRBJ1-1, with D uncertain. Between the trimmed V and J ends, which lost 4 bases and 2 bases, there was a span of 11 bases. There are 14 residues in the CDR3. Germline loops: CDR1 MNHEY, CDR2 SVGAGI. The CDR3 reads CASSSGTANTEAFF. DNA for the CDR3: TGTGCCAGCAGTTCCGGTACGGCTAACACTGAAGCTTTCTTT.

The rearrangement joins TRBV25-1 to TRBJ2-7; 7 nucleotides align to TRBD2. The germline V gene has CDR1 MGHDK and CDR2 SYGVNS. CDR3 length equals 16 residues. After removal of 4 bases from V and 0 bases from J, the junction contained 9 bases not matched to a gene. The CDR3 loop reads CASSGPPGGNSYEQYF. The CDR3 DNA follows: TGTGCCAGCAGTGGCCCCCCGGGGGGTAACTCCTACGAGCAGTACTTC.

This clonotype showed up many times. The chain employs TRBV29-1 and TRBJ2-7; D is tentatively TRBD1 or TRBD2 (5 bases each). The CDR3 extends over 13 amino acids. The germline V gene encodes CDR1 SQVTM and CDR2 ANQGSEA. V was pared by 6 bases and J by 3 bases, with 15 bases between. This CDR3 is CSVLPGTDYEQYF. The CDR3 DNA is TGCAGCGTCTTACCCGGGACGGACTACGAGCAGTACTTC.

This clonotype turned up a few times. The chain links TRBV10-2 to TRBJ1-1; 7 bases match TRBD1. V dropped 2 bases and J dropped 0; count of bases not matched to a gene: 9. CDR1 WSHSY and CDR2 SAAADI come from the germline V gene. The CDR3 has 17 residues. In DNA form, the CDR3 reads TGCGCCAGCAGTGAGATAAAGAGGGGGCTGGTGAACACTGAAGCTTTCTTT. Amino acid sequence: CASSEIKRGLVNTEAFF.

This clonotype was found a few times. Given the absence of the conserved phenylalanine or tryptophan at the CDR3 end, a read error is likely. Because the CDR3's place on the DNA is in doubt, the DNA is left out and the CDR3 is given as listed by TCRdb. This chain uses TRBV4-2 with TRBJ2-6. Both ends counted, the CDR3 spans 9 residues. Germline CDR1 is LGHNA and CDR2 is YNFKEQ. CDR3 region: CASSQDGTS.

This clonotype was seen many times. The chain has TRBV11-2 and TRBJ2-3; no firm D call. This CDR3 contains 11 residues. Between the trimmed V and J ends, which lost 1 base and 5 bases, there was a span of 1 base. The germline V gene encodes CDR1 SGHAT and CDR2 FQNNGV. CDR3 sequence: CASSLGDTQYF. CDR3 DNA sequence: TGTGCCAGCAGCTTAGGAGATACGCAGTATTTT.

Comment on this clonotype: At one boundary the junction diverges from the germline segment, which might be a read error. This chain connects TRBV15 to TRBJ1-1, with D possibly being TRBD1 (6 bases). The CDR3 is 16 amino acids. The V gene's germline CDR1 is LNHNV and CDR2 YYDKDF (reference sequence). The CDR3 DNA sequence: TGTGCCACCAGCGGAGATTGGAGGGGGTCAAACACTGAAGCTTTCTTT. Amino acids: CATSGDWRGSNTEAFF.